This TCR beta chain comes out of a study of T cell responses to AZD1222 COVID-19 vaccine. Across the whole study: The analysis combined second doses at about 4 or about 12 weeks. Points from the study as a whole: Clonal diversity may have been underestimated in mostly white British donors.

Clones were read by immunoSEQ multiplex PCR, and TCRdb kept only the in-frame ones, dropping some. In the table there are 100,000 or so clones, roughly 89% of which are singletons. Germline trimming cut 4 bases from V and 5 bases from J; bases unmatched to any gene: 3. The CDR3 is 13 amino acids. From germline, CDR1 is SGHRS and CDR2 YFSETQ. As concerns this clone: Antigen: not known.

The rearrangement joins TRBV5-1 to TRBJ2-1; TRBD2 aligns across 7 bases. This TCR was recovered from an adult in good health. This sample comprised peripheral blood, obtained on day 0 of AZD1222 vaccination. The CDR3 loop is CASSSLADNEQFF. The CDR3 DNA is TGCGCCAGCAGCAGCCTAGCGGACAATGAGCAGTTCTTC.